This T cell receptor (beta chain) is from a study of blood T cell repertoires in COVID-19. Background on the study: Sites across the United States, Italy and Spain contributed samples from acute and convalescent COVID-19. In each case, the material was cDNA or gDNA derived from T cells, B-cell-depleted T cells, or PBMCs.

With 0 bases clipped from V and 4 bases from J, the junction kept 5 bases outside the gene matches. The CDR3 is 16 residues long. The germline CDR1 and CDR2 sequences are SGHTS and YDEGEE. In the study's own analysis: Reference gene primer amplification gave estimated nucleated cell counts. Only in-frame clones appear in the TCRdb table, and some are missing; sequencing was by immunoSEQ multiplex PCR. D and trimming were read from the DNA, whereas the V and J calls and clone size are those reported in that table. The sample has 75,000 to 100,000 clones; 75% to 90% are singletons. The sequenced sample consisted of peripheral blood. This sequence was found in a man older than 75 with acute or convalescent COVID-19. V usage is TRBV5-8 and J usage is TRBJ2-7; TRBD2 agrees at 12 bases. CDR3 DNA sequence: TGTGCCAGCAGCTTGGCCCAGACTAGCGGGAGATACGAGCAGTACTTC. Translated, it gives CASSLAQTSGRYEQYF.